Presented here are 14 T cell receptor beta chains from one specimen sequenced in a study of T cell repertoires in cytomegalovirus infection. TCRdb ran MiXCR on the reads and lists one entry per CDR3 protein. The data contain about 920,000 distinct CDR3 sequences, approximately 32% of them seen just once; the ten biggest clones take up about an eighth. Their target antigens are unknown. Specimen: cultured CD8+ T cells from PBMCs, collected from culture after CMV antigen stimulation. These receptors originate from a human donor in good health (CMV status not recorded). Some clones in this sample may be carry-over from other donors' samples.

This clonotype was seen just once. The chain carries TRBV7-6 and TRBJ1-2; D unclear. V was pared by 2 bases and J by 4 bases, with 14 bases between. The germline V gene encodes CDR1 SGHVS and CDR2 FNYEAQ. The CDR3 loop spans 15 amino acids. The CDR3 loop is CASSLKIDGSYGYTF. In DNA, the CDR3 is TGTGCCAGCAGCTTAAAAATCGACGGCTCCTATGGCTACACCTTC.

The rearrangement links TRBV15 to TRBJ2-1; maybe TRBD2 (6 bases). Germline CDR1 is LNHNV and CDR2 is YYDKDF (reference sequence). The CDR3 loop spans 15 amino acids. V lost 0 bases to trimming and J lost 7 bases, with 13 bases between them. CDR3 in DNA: TGTGCCACCAGCAGAGATCTGGGGGGTGGTAATGAGCAGTTCTTC. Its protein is CATSRDLGGGNEQFF.

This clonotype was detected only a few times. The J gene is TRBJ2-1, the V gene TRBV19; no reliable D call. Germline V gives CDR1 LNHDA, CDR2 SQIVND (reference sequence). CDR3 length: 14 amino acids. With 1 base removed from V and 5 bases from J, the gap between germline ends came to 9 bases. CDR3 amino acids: CASSIVLGNNEQFF. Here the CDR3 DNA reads TGTGCCAGTAGTATAGTGTTGGGAAACAATGAGCAGTTCTTC. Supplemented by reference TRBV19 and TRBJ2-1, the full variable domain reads DGGITQSPKYLFRKEGQNVTLSCEQNLNHDAMYWYRQDPGQGLRLIYYSQIVNDFQKGDIAEGYSVSREKKESFPLTVTSAQKNPTAFYLCASSIVLGNNEQFFGPGTRLTVL.

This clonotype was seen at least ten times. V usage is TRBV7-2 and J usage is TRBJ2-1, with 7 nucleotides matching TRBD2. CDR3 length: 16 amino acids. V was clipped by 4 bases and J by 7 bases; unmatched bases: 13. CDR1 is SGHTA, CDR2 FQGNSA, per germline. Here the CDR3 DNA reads TGTGCCAGCAGCTCCGGCGGGGGTCGTCGAGAGAATGAGCAGTTCTTC. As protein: CASSSGGGRRENEQFF.

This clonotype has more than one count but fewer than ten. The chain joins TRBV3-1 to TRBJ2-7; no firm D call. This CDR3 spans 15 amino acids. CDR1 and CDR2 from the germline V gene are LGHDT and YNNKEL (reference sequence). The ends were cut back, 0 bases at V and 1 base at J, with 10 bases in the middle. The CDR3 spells CASSQDMASSYEQYF. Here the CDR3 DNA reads TGTGCCAGCAGCCAAGATATGGCCAGTTCCTACGAGCAGTACTTC.

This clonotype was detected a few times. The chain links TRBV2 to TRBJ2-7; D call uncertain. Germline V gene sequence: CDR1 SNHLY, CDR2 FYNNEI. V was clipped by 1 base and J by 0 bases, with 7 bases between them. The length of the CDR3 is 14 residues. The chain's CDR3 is CASSEGASSYEQYF. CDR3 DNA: TGTGCCAGCAGTGAAGGGGCCAGCTCCTACGAGCAGTACTTC.

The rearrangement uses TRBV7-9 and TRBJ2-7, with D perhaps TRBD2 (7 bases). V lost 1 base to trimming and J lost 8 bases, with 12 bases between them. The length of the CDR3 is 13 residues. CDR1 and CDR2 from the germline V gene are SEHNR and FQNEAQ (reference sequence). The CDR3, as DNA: TGTGCCAGCAGCTTAGAACGGGGGGCCAAGCAGTACGTC. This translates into CASSLERGAKQYV.

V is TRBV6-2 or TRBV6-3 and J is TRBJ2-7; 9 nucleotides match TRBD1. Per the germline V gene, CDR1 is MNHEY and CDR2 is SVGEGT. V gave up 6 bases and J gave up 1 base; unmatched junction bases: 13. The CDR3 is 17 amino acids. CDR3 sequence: CASSYKPGQGLSYEQYV. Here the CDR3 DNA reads TGTGCCAGCAGCTATAAACCGGGACAGGGATTATCCTACGAGCAGTACGTC.

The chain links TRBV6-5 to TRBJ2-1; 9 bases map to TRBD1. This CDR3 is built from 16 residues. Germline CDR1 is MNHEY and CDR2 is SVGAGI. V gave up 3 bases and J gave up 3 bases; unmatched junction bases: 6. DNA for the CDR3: TGTGCCAGCAGTTATGGGACAGGGCCAAACTACAATGAGCAGTTCTTC. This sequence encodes CASSYGTGPNYNEQFF.

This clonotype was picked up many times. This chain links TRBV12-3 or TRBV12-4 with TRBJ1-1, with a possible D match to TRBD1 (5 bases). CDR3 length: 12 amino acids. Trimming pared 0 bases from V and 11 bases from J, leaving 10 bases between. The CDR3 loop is CASSLAGRVAFF. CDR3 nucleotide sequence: TGTGCCAGCAGTTTAGCGGGCAGGGTGGCTTTCTTT.

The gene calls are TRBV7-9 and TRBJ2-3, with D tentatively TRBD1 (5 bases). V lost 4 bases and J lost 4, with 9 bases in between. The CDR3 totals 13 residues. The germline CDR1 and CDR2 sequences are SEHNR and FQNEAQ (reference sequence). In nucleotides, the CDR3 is TGTGCCAGCAGCTATCCAGGGTCAGATACGCAGTATTTT. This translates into CASSYPGSDTQYF.

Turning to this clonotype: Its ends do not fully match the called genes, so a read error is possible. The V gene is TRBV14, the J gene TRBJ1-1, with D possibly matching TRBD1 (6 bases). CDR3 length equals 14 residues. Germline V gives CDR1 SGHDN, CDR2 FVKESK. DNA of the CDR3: TGTGCCAGCAGTCAAGATTACGGACAGACTGAAGCTTTCTTT. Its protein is CASSQDYGQTEAFF.

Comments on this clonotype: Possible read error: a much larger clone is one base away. CDR3 bases: TGTGCCAGCAGCTTAAGGGGGCACACCGGGGAGCTGTTTTTT. As protein: CASSLRGHTGELFF. This chain links TRBV5-8 with TRBJ2-2; 7 nucleotides match TRBD1. Germline CDR1 SGHTS, CDR2 YDEGEE. V lost 2 bases and J lost 3; bases outside the gene matches: 1. This CDR3 is built from 14 residues.

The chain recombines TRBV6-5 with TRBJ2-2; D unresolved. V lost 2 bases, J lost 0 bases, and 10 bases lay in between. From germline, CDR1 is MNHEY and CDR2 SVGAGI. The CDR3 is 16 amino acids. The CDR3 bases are TGTGCCAGCAGTTACCCAGCCGGACCGAACACCGGGGAGCTGTTTTTT. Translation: CASSYPAGPNTGELFF.